Each of the 26 T cell receptor beta chains below was sequenced from the same sample in a study of blood T cells in healthy people across ages. The authors ran a second PCR of roughly 6 to 12 cycles using a sample-barcoded 5' primer and a J-beta primer mix. TCRdb independently ran MiXCR on the 5' RACE reads; one entry per CDR3 protein. This sample carries about 930,000 distinct CDR3 sequences, 25% to 30% of them seen once, and the ten largest clones take roughly a tenth. This same sample was also taken into another study, of T cells of mothers and their children.

Sequencing was done on a sample of blood. The receptor set was obtained from a woman in her forties in good health.

The chain links TRBV29-1 to TRBJ2-3, with D unresolved. Germline V gene lookup returns CDR1 SQVTM and CDR2 ANQGSEA. Between the trimmed V and J ends, which lost 5 bases and 4 bases, there was a span of 16 bases. This CDR3 spans 14 amino acids. The CDR3 nucleotides are TGCAGCGTTTTCGGTGGTTGGAATGCAGATACGCAGTATTTT. It encodes CSVFGGWNADTQYF.

About this clonotype: Its ends do not fully match the called genes, so a read error is possible. V usage is TRBV12-3 or TRBV12-4 and J usage is TRBJ1-5; D is perhaps TRBD1 (5 bases). The CDR3 sequence is 14 residues long. In nucleotides, the CDR3 is TGTGCCAGCAGTCCCTCCGGGGGGAATCGGCCCCAGCATTTT. Translated, it gives CASSPSGGNRPQHF.

This clonotype was observed a few times. V usage is TRBV6-5 and J usage is TRBJ2-5; D is possibly TRBD2 (6 bases). V dropped 5 bases and J dropped 5 bases, with 21 bases sitting between them. This CDR3 has 16 residues. Germline V gene data show CDR1 as MNHEY and CDR2 as SVGAGI. The CDR3 reads CASSTGKLAGQETQYF. For the CDR3, the DNA is TGTGCCAGCAGTACCGGCAAACTGGCGGGGCAGGAGACCCAGTACTTC.

The V and J genes are TRBV7-9 and TRBJ1-1, with 8 nucleotides matching TRBD1. The CDR3 is made up of 14 amino acids. Germline CDR1 is SEHNR and CDR2 is FQNEAQ (reference sequence). V shed 5 bases, J shed 4 bases, and the junction held 6 bases outside the gene matches. For the CDR3, the DNA is TGTGCCAGCAGCCCTCACACAGGGGGCACTGAAGCTTTCTTT. It codes for CASSPHTGGTEAFF.

The chain recombines TRBV5-1 with TRBJ2-2; 7 bases match TRBD1. The trim removed 2 bases at V and 5 bases at J, leaving 9 bases unmatched. The CDR3 contains 16 residues. Germline V lookup: CDR1 SGHRS, CDR2 YFSETQ. CDR3 bases: TGCGCCAGCAGCTTACCTTGGGCCAGGGGGACCGGGGAGCTGTTTTTT. It yields the protein CASSLPWARGTGELFF. The full variable domain, completed using reference TRBV5-1 and TRBJ2-2, is KAGVTQTPRYLIKTRGQQVTLSCSPISGHRSVSWYQQTPGQGLQFLFEYFSETQRNKGNFPGRFSGRQFSNSRSEMNVSTLELGDSALYLCASSLPWARGTGELFFGEGSRLTVL.

Written as DNA, the CDR3 is TGTGCCAGCAGTTACTCTTCCCTGGGACAGGGGATCCCCTACGAGCAGTACTTC. This sequence encodes CASSYSSLGQGIPYEQYF. This chain links TRBV6-2 or TRBV6-3 with TRBJ2-7; 10 nucleotides match TRBD1. CDR1 and CDR2 from the germline V gene are MNHEY and SVGEGT. V dropped 0 bases and J dropped 2; count of bases not matched to a gene: 10. The CDR3 is made up of 18 amino acids.

This clonotype was counted at least ten times. The rearrangement links TRBV4-1 to TRBJ1-2, with 8 bases that match TRBD1. The CDR3 is made up of 14 amino acids. The germline V gene has CDR1 MGHRA and CDR2 YSYEKL. The junction had 6 bases not matched to a gene; V was cut back by 4 bases and J by 5 bases. DNA for the CDR3: TGCGCCAGCAGCCCCCTCACAGGGGGGTATGGCTACACCTTC. It is translated as CASSPLTGGYGYTF.

Of note for this clonotype: A much larger clone is a single base away; this may be a read error. The gene calls are TRBV7-6 and TRBJ2-7; D is perhaps TRBD1 (5 bases). V dropped 2 bases and J dropped 0 bases, with 14 bases sitting between them. CDR1 and CDR2 from the germline V gene are SGHVS and FNYEAQ. CDR3 length: 16 amino acids. The CDR3 protein is CASSLFRQGGSYEQYF. As DNA, the CDR3 is TGTGCCAGCAGCTTATTCAGGCAGGGTGGCTCCTACGAGCAGTACTTC.

This clonotype has only a few counts. The chain uses TRBV4-1 and TRBJ2-4, with D tentatively TRBD2 (6 bases). Trimming pared 8 bases from V and 7 bases from J, leaving 21 bases between. CDR1 is MGHRA and CDR2 is YSYEKL in the germline V gene. This CDR3 region has 15 residues. The CDR3 bases are TGCGCCAGCGGGCAACCCCGGGACTTGCATAACATTCAGTACTTC. Its protein is CASGQPRDLHNIQYF.

The CDR3 sequence: CASSPRLAGSSSYNEQYF. CDR3 coding DNA: TGTGCCAGCTCACCACGACTAGCGGGATCGAGCTCCTACAATGAGCAGTACTTC. The rearrangement uses TRBV18 and TRBJ2-1, with TRBD2 identical over 11 bases. The J call is in doubt because the DNA end fits TRBJ2-7 better. The CDR3 loop spans 18 amino acids. Germline CDR1 KGHSH, CDR2 LQKENI.

This clonotype was detected many times. The chain combines TRBV7-2 with TRBJ2-1, with 8 bases that match TRBD1. Germline V gives CDR1 SGHTA, CDR2 FQGNSA. This CDR3 is built from 15 residues. Trimming cost V 6 bases and J 5 bases; bases outside gene matches: 9. The CDR3 protein is CASSWDRFFNNEQFF. For the CDR3, the DNA is TGTGCCAGCAGTTGGGACAGGTTTTTTAACAATGAGCAGTTCTTC. Filled out from reference TRBV7-2 and TRBJ2-1, the complete variable domain reads GAGVSQSPSNKVTEKGKDVELRCDPISGHTALYWYRQSLGQGLEFLIYFQGNSAPDKSGLPSDRFSAERTGGSVSTLTIQRTQQEDSAVYLCASSWDRFFNNEQFFGPGTRLTVL.

This clonotype has at least ten counts. This could be a read error, since a much larger clone is one nucleotide away. This chain connects TRBV20-1 to TRBJ2-6, with D maybe TRBD1 (6 bases). The CDR3 extends over 12 amino acids. Per germline, CDR1 DFQATT and CDR2 SNEGSKA (reference sequence). CDR3 region: CRARGGANVLTF. CDR3 bases: TGCAGGGCAAGGGGGGGGGCCAACGTCCTGACTTTC.

The V gene is TRBV7-2, the J gene TRBJ2-3, with TRBD1 identical over 7 bases. Unmatched junction bases numbered 15, after V lost 3 bases and J lost 3 bases. This CDR3 contains 18 residues. Germline CDR1 reads SGHTA; CDR2 reads FQGNSA. In nucleotides, the CDR3 is TGTGCCAGCAGCTTCCGGGACCGAAGTAGGGGGCGTACAGATACGCAGTATTTT. It translates to CASSFRDRSRGRTDTQYF.

This clonotype was seen at least ten times. The rearrangement joins TRBV9 to TRBJ2-7; 8 bases map to TRBD2. The ends lost 4 bases at V and 7 bases at J; junction bases unmatched: 4. Germline V gives CDR1 SGDLS, CDR2 YYNGEE. The CDR3 has 12 residues. Written as DNA, the CDR3 is TGTGCCAGCAGCCCCGGGGGGGGGGAGCAGTACTTC. Amino acids: CASSPGGGEQYF.

This chain connects TRBV19 to TRBJ1-2; D remains unclear. In germline, CDR1 is LNHDA, CDR2 SQIVND (reference sequence). The CDR3 loop spans 12 amino acids. V was trimmed by 9 bases and J by 4 bases, leaving 12 bases between them. As DNA, the CDR3 is TGTGCCAGCGATACTGGCCGCTATGGCTACACCTTC. Residues: CASDTGRYGYTF.

CDR3 DNA: TGTGCCAGCAGCCCGGGGGTTCGCGCCTACAATGAGCAGTTCTTC. This encodes CASSPGVRAYNEQFF. V and J are TRBV7-3 and TRBJ2-1; a weak D match, TRBD2 (6 bases). This CDR3 spans 15 amino acids. V was trimmed by 5 bases and J by 2 bases, leaving 13 bases between them. Germline V gene data show CDR1 as SGHTA and CDR2 as FQGTGA.

This clonotype was detected ten times or more. CDR3 in DNA: TGTGCCACCAGTGATTTAGGGCGGGGGGTCGGGAATGAGCAGTTCTTC. As protein: CATSDLGRGVGNEQFF. V and J are TRBV24-1 and TRBJ2-1, with 8 bases lining up with TRBD2. The ends lost 1 base at V and 7 bases at J; junction bases unmatched: 8. This CDR3 has 16 amino acids. Germline assignment: CDR1 KGHDR and CDR2 SFDVKD.

The rearrangement uses TRBV20-1 and TRBJ2-1, with 9 bases that match TRBD2. Trimming removed 5 bases from V and 6 bases from J; junction bases left unmatched: 11. The CDR3 loop spans 15 amino acids. CDR1 and CDR2 (germline): DFQATT, SNEGSKA (reference sequence). This CDR3 is CSAPSPRTSVNEQFF. The CDR3, as DNA: TGCAGTGCTCCTTCCCCTCGGACTAGCGTCAATGAGCAGTTCTTC.

A note on this clonotype: The junction differs from germline at one of its ends, possibly a read error. V gene TRBV5-1 combines with J gene TRBJ2-5; 8 nucleotides match TRBD1. The V gene's germline CDR1 is SGHRS and CDR2 YFSETQ. The CDR3 covers 18 residues. In DNA form, the CDR3 reads TGCGCCAGCGGCTTGAATGCCCGGGGACAGGACACTAAAGAGACCCAGTACTTC. This encodes CASGLNARGQDTKETQYF.

The rearrangement uses TRBV6-1 and TRBJ1-5; TRBD1 matches 9 bases. Germline-derived CDR1 and CDR2 are MNHNS and SASEGT. This CDR3 is built from 13 residues. The J segment lost 5 bases and the V segment lost 7 bases, leaving 3 bases of the junction unmatched. The CDR3 sequence: CASTGQGYQPQHF. The CDR3 DNA sequence: TGTGCCAGCACAGGACAGGGGTATCAGCCCCAGCATTTT.

CDR3 sequence: CASSQEGTGGWSGANVLTF. The CDR3 bases are TGCGCCAGCAGCCAAGAAGGGACAGGGGGCTGGTCTGGGGCCAACGTCCTGACTTTC. The genes are TRBV4-3 and TRBJ2-6; 12 nucleotides align to TRBD1. Germline trimming cut 0 bases from V and 1 base from J; bases unmatched to any gene: 4. Germline lookup yields CDR1 LGHNA and CDR2 YSLEER. This CDR3 has 19 residues.

The chain combines TRBV7-9 with TRBJ2-3; TRBD2 matches 8 bases. The CDR3 is 15 residues long. Germline CDR1 SEHNR, CDR2 FQNEAQ (reference sequence). V lost 10 bases, J lost 4 bases, and 13 bases stayed unmatched. The CDR3 loop reads CATRSRGGSADTQYF. In nucleotides, the CDR3 is TGTGCCACCCGAAGCCGGGGGGGCTCCGCAGATACGCAGTATTTT.

This chain links TRBV5-1 with TRBJ2-7; 10 bases align to TRBD2. Germline V CDR1 and CDR2: SGHRS, YFSETQ. The V segment lost 2 bases and the J segment 2 bases; nucleotides outside the gene matches: 10. The CDR3 spans 17 residues. CDR3 amino acids: CASSFSSGTSATYEQYF. CDR3 DNA: TGCGCCAGCAGCTTTTCCTCCGGGACTAGCGCGACCTACGAGCAGTACTTC.

V is TRBV20-1 and J is TRBJ1-2; 7 nucleotides align to TRBD1. With 8 bases clipped from V and 1 base from J, the junction kept 13 bases outside the gene matches. This CDR3 has 15 amino acids. Germline V lookup: CDR1 DFQATT, CDR2 SNEGSKA (reference sequence). In nucleotides, the CDR3 is TGCAGTACCAGCGGGGGACAGATGAATAACTATGGCTACACCTTC. This translates into CSTSGGQMNNYGYTF.

This clonotype appeared a few times. The gene calls are TRBV20-1 and TRBJ1-5; D not certain. The CDR3 extends over 15 amino acids. Germline V CDR1 and CDR2: DFQATT, SNEGSKA (reference sequence). Trimming removed 7 bases from V and 4 bases from J, with 20 bases in between. The CDR3: CSGSPGSQNNQPQHF. The CDR3 region has the DNA TGCAGTGGCTCGCCCGGGTCCCAAAATAATCAGCCCCAGCATTTT.

The gene calls are TRBV10-3 and TRBJ2-6; D possibly corresponds to TRBD2 (6 bases). Per the germline V gene, CDR1 is ENHRY and CDR2 is SYGVKD. Trimming took off 6 bases at V and 0 bases at J, with 9 bases between the two ends. The CDR3 has 15 amino acids. The CDR3 DNA follows: TGTGCCATCAGGGGAGGAGTCTCTGGGGCCAACGTCCTGACTTTC. Its protein product is CAIRGGVSGANVLTF.